This entry features one T cell receptor beta chain sequence. The method was immunoSEQ multiplex PCR; TCRdb's version includes in-frame clones alone and lacks a portion of them. The sample holds about 2.4 million clones, 90% to 95% seen once. Every one of the donors was a Caucasian adult that lived in Nashville, Tennessee. The sample is drawn from a study of shared clonotypes between healthy human individuals. CDR1 and CDR2 from the germline V gene are SGHTA and FQGTGA. There are 16 residues in the CDR3. V trimming: 5 bases; J trimming: 0 bases; junction bases outside the gene matches: 4. Sequencing input: naive CD4+ T cells from PBMCs. The sample's subset: CD45RA+ positively selected. This chain connects TRBV7-3 to TRBJ2-4; 10 bases map to TRBD1. The receptor's source is a man between 18 and 29 years old in good health. Some clones in this sample may be carry-over from other donors' samples. The CDR3 sequence: CASSRTGGLAKNIQYF. The CDR3 DNA follows: TGTGCCAGCAGCAGGACAGGGGGACTAGCCAAAAACATTCAGTACTTC.